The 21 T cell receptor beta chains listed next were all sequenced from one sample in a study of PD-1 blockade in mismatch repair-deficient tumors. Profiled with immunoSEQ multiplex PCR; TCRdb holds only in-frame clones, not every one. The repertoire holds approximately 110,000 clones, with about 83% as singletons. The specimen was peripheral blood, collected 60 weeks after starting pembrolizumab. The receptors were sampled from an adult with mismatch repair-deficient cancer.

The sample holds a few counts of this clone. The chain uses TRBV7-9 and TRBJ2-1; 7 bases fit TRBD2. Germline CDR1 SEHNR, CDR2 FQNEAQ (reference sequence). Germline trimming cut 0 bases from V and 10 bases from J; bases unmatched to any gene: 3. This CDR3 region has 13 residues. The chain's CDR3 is CASSLAGGYEQFF. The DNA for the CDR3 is TGTGCCAGCAGCTTAGCGGGAGGGTACGAGCAGTTCTTC.

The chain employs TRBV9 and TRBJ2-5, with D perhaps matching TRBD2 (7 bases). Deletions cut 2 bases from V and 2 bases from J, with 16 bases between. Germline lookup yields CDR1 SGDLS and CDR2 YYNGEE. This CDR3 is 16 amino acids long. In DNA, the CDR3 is TGTGCCAGCAGCGTCGCCCGGGGGGCAGCGCAAGAGACCCAGTACTTC. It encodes CASSVARGAAQETQYF.

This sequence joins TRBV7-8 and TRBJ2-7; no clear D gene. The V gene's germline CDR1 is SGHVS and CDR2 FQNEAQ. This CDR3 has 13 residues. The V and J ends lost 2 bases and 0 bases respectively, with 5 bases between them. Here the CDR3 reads CASSLSSSYEQYF. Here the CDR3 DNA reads TGTGCCAGCAGCTTATCTAGCTCCTACGAGCAGTACTTC.

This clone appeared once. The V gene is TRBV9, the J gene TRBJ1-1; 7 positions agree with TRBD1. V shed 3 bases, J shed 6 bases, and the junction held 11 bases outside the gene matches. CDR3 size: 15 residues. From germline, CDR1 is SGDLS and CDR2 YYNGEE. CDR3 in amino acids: CASSAGIGQVAEAFF. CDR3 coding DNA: TGTGCCAGCAGCGCCGGAATAGGACAGGTCGCTGAAGCTTTCTTT.

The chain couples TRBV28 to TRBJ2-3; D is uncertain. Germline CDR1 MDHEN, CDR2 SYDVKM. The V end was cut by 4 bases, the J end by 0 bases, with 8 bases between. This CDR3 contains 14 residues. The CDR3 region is CASSSLLSTDTQYF. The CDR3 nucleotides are TGTGCCAGCAGTTCCCTTCTTAGCACAGATACGCAGTATTTT.

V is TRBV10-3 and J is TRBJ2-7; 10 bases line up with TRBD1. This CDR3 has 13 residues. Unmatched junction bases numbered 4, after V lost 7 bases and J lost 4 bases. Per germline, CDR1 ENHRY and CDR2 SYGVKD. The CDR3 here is CAIMGTGAYEQYF. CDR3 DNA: TGTGCCATCATGGGGACAGGGGCTTACGAGCAGTACTTC.

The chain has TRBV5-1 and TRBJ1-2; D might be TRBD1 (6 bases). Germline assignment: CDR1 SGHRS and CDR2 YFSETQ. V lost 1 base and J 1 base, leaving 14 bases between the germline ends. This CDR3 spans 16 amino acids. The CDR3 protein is CASSLSTGTFNYGYTF. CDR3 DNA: TGCGCCAGCAGCTTGTCAACAGGGACCTTTAACTATGGCTACACCTTC. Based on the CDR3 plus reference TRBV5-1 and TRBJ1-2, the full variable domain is KAGVTQTPRYLIKTRGQQVTLSCSPISGHRSVSWYQQTPGQGLQFLFEYFSETQRNKGNFPGRFSGRQFSNSRSEMNVSTLELGDSALYLCASSLSTGTFNYGYTFGSGTRLTVV.

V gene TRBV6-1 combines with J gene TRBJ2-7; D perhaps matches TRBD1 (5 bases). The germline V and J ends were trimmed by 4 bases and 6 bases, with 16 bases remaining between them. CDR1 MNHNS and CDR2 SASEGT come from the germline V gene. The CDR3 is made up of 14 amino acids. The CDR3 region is CASSGRQLLFEQYF. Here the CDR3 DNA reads TGTGCCAGCAGTGGGAGACAGCTGTTATTCGAGCAGTACTTC.

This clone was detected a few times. CDR3 loop: CASSRASGSLDEQFF. CDR3 nucleotide sequence: TGTGCCAGCAGCCGGGCTAGCGGGAGTCTCGATGAGCAGTTCTTC. The V gene is TRBV9, the J gene TRBJ2-1; 10 bases map to TRBD2. The CDR3 is 15 residues long. J lost 8 bases, V lost 4 bases, and 9 bases had no gene match. Germline V lookup: CDR1 SGDLS, CDR2 YYNGEE.

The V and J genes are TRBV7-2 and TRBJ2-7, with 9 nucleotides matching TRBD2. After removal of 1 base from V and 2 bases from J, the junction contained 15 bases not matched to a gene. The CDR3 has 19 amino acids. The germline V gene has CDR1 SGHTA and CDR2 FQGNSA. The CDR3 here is CASSLGRDVGGRATYEQYF. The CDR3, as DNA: TGTGCCAGCAGCTTAGGGAGGGATGTAGGCGGGAGGGCCACCTACGAGCAGTACTTC.

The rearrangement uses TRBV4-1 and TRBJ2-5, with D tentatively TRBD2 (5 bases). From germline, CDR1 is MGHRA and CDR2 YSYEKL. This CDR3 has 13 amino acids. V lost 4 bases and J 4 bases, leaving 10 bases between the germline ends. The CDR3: CASSLRERETQYF. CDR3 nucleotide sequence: TGCGCCAGCAGCCTACGGGAAAGAGAGACCCAGTACTTC.

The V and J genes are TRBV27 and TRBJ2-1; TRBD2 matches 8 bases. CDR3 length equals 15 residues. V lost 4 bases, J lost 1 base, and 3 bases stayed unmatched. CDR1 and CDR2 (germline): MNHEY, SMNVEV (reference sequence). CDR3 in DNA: TGTGCCAGCAGTTCTATAGCGGGATCCTACAATGAGCAGTTCTTC. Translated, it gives CASSSIAGSYNEQFF.

The CDR3 loop reads CASSDIHLSGRLREQYF. The CDR3, as DNA: TGTGCCAGCAGCGATATTCATCTTAGCGGGAGGCTTCGGGAGCAGTACTTC. The V call is TRBV27, the J call TRBJ2-7; 10 bases agree with TRBD2. V was clipped by 6 bases and J by 7 bases; unmatched bases: 18. CDR1 and CDR2 (germline): MNHEY, SMNVEV (reference sequence). The CDR3 extends over 17 amino acids.

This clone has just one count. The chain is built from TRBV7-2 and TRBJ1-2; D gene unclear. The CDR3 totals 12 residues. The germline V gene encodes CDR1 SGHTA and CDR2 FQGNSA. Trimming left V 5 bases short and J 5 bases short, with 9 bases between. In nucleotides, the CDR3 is TGTGCCAGCAGCCCCCGCGATTATGGCTACACCTTC. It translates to CASSPRDYGYTF.

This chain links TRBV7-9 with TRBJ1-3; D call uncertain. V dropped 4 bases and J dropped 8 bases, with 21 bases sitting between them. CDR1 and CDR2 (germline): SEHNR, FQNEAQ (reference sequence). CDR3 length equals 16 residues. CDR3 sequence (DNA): TGTGCCAGCAGCTACGACGGCGAATTAGAGAGGCACACCATATATTTT. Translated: CASSYDGELERHTIYF.

Written as DNA, the CDR3 is TGTGCCAGCAAACGGGCTAAGGCCGGGGAGCTGTTTTTT. It specifies CASKRAKAGELFF. The V gene is TRBV6-6, the J gene TRBJ2-2; no clear D. V gave up 7 bases and J gave up 6 bases, with 12 bases separating them. The CDR3 loop spans 13 amino acids. The germline gives CDR1 MNHNY, CDR2 SVGAGI (reference sequence).

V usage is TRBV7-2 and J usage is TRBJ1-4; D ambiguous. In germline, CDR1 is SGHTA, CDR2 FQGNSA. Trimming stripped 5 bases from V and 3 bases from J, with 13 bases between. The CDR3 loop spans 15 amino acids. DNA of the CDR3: TGTGCCAGCAGCCCCCCCTCTAGGGCTAATGAAAAACTGTTTTTT. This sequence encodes CASSPPSRANEKLFF.

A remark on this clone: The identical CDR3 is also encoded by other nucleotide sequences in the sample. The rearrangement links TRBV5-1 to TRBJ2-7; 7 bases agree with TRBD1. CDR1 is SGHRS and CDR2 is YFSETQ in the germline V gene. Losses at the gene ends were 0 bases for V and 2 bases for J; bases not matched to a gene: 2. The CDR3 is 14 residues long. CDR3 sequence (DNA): TGCGCCAGCAGCTTGGGACAGGGCCCCTACGAGCAGTACTTC. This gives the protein CASSLGQGPYEQYF.

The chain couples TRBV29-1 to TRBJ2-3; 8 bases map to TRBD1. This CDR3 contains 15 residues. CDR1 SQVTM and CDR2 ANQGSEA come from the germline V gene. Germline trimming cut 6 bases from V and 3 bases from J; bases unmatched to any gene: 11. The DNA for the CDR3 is TGCAGCGTCTTCGTTGGACAGGGTCAGACAGATACGCAGTATTTT. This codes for CSVFVGQGQTDTQYF.

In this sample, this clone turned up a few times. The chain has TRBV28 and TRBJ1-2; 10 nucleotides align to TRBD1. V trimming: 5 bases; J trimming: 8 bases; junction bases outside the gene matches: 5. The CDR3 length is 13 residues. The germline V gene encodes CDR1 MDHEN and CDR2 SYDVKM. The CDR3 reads CASSGDRGRGYTF. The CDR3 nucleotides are TGTGCCAGCAGTGGGGACAGGGGTAGGGGCTACACCTTC.

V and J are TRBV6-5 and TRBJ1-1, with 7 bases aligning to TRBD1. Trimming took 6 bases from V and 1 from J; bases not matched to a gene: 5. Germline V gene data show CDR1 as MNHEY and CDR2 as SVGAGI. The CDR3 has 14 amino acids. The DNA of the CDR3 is TGTGCCAGCAGACAGGGGCCCAAGAACACTGAAGCTTTCTTT. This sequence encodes CASRQGPKNTEAFF.